These 21 T cell receptor beta chains originate from one sample sequenced in a study of vaccination effects on CD4 cells after COVID-19. Libraries were prepared by immunoSEQ multiplex PCR; TCRdb keeps only in-frame clonotypes and omits some of them. Here the sample spans more than 45,000 clones, about 78% being singletons. Between days 9 and 11 of culture, CD4+ T cells were separated out. The antigens these receptors bind are not known. Here the sequenced sample was CD4+ T cells from PBMCs cultured without peptide, taken before COVID-19 vaccination. These receptors were taken from a human donor who had a prior SARS-CoV-2 infection.

The chain carries TRBV7-2 and TRBJ2-1; D not certain. Germline V gives CDR1 SGHTA, CDR2 FQGNSA. The CDR3 has 15 amino acids. Trimming removed 1 base at V and 4 bases at J, with 11 bases between. DNA of the CDR3: TGTGCCAGCAGCTTAGAGGCAGGCCGATACAATGAGCAGTTCTTC. This gives the protein CASSLEAGRYNEQFF.

J is TRBJ1-1 and V is TRBV2; D might be TRBD1 (6 bases). Germline CDR1 reads SNHLY; CDR2 reads FYNNEI. Trimming stripped 7 bases from V and 5 bases from J, with 20 bases between. There are 15 residues in the CDR3. The CDR3 coding sequence is TGTGCCAGCACACAAAGAACCAGGGGAGTGACTGAAGCTTTCTTT. Encoded protein: CASTQRTRGVTEAFF.

There are a few counts of this clone. The chain employs TRBV6-6 and TRBJ2-2; tentative D call: TRBD2 (6 bases). V lost 5 bases, J lost 4 bases, and 20 bases lay in between. This CDR3 is 17 amino acids long. The V gene's germline CDR1 is MNHNY and CDR2 SVGAGI (reference sequence). The CDR3 region is CASSRGTGTYITGELFF. For the CDR3, the DNA is TGTGCCAGCAGTCGGGGTACCGGGACTTACATCACCGGGGAGCTGTTTTTT.

V and J are TRBV28 and TRBJ1-2; no clear D gene. V was clipped by 10 bases and J by 2 bases, with 8 bases between them. CDR1 MDHEN and CDR2 SYDVKM come from the germline V gene. CDR3 length: 11 amino acids. CDR3 in DNA: TGTGCCACCGAAGTAAACTATGGCTACACCTTC. It yields the protein CATEVNYGYTF.

This clone was seen once. The chain is built from TRBV28 and TRBJ1-5, with 9 bases identical to TRBD1. The CDR3 length is 15 residues. Trimming removed 8 bases from V and 5 bases from J; junction bases left unmatched: 10. Germline lookup yields CDR1 MDHEN and CDR2 SYDVKM. In DNA form, the CDR3 reads TGTGCCAGCTGGGACAGGGCGAGATGGGATCAGCCCCAGCATTTT. As protein: CASWDRARWDQPQHF.

J is TRBJ2-1 and V is TRBV5-3; maybe TRBD2 (7 bases). TRBV5-3 is noted as an ORF with a role that remains uncertain. V was shortened by 4 bases and J by 7 bases, with 12 bases between the two germline ends. The CDR3 extends over 13 amino acids. In nucleotides, the CDR3 is TGTGCCAGAAGCCGGAGGGGGGGGAATGAGCAGTTCTTC. Its protein product is CARSRRGGNEQFF.

The chain couples TRBV6-4 to TRBJ1-5; D unclear. In germline, CDR1 is MRHNA, CDR2 SNTAGT. The CDR3 has 15 residues. Trimming took 3 bases from V and 9 from J, leaving 18 bases between them. The CDR3 DNA reads TGTGCCAGCAGTGAATCGGCCTTTGGGTTGGGGCCCCAGCATTTT. Translating it yields CASSESAFGLGPQHF.

The chain carries TRBV9 and TRBJ1-1, with 7 bases lining up with TRBD1. This CDR3 comprises 15 residues. Germline trimming cut 0 bases from V and 4 bases from J; bases unmatched to any gene: 6. Germline CDR1 is SGDLS and CDR2 is YYNGEE. The CDR3 reads CASSVVSAGGTEAFF. Written as DNA, the CDR3 is TGTGCCAGCAGCGTAGTTTCGGCAGGGGGCACTGAAGCTTTCTTT.

This chain links TRBV19 with TRBJ1-4; D not resolved. The CDR3 totals 14 residues. Germline V gives CDR1 LNHDA, CDR2 SQIVND (reference sequence). V lost 9 bases and J 0 bases, leaving 11 bases between the germline ends. CDR3 residues: CASRMTATNEKLFF. The CDR3 DNA sequence: TGTGCCAGCAGAATGACCGCAACTAATGAAAAACTGTTTTTT.

The chain combines TRBV19 with TRBJ2-6; D may match TRBD1 or TRBD2 (5 bases each). The V gene lost 3 bases and the J gene lost 0 bases, with 15 bases spanning the gap. The germline CDR1 and CDR2 sequences are LNHDA and SQIVND (reference sequence). This CDR3 has 18 amino acids. The CDR3: CASSIRGGLGSGANVLTF. In nucleotides, the CDR3 is TGTGCCAGTAGTATCCGGGGCGGGTTGGGCTCTGGGGCCAACGTCCTGACTTTC. Full variable domain (missing parts from reference TRBV19 and TRBJ2-6): DGGITQSPKYLFRKEGQNVTLSCEQNLNHDAMYWYRQDPGQGLRLIYYSQIVNDFQKGDIAEGYSVSREKKESFPLTVTSAQKNPTAFYLCASSIRGGLGSGANVLTFGAGSRLTVL.

The gene calls are TRBV5-4 and TRBJ2-3; D is unclear. From germline, CDR1 is SGHNT and CDR2 YYREEE (reference sequence). Between the trimmed V and J ends, which lost 1 base and 2 bases, there was a span of 8 bases. The CDR3 extends over 14 amino acids. This CDR3 is CASSLRANTDTQYF. The CDR3 coding sequence is TGTGCCAGCAGCTTGCGGGCCAACACAGATACGCAGTATTTT.

In nucleotides, the CDR3 is TGTGCCAGCTCCGGGTTGTTCACAGACTACGAGCAGTACTTC. The encoded protein is CASSGLFTDYEQYF. The V gene is TRBV18, the J gene TRBJ2-7; no firm D call. The CDR3 runs 14 residues. Per germline, CDR1 KGHSH and CDR2 LQKENI. The V end lost 6 bases, the J end lost 3 bases, and 15 bases lay between the germline ends.

Here the CDR3 DNA reads TGTGCCAGCAGCGGAAAGGCTGCGGGGGACACTGAAGCTTTCTTT. Translating it yields CASSGKAAGDTEAFF. V and J are TRBV7-9 and TRBJ1-1; tentatively, D is TRBD1 (5 bases). Germline loops: CDR1 SEHNR, CDR2 FQNEAQ (reference sequence). Trimming pared 5 bases from V and 3 bases from J, leaving 16 bases between. The CDR3 totals 15 residues.

The gene calls are TRBV7-2 and TRBJ1-4; D is unclear. The V and J ends lost 3 bases and 2 bases respectively, with 7 bases between them. This CDR3 has 14 amino acids. From germline, CDR1 is SGHTA and CDR2 FQGNSA. CDR3 sequence: CASSLVGTNEKLFF. The CDR3 nucleotides read TGTGCCAGCAGCTTGGTGGGGACTAATGAAAAACTGTTTTTT.

The chain uses TRBV21-1 and TRBJ1-2; the table gives TRBD1 as D, unverified against the DNA. TRBV21-1 is labeled a pseudogene. The CDR3 loop spans 12 amino acids. The CDR3 is CASKGGIYGYTF. The CDR3 DNA reads TGTGCCAGCAAAGGGGGAATATATGGCTACACCTTC.

This chain links TRBV5-1 with TRBJ2-7; the D gene is possibly TRBD2 (5 bases). Trimming stripped 4 bases from V and 4 bases from J, with 18 bases between. Germline loops: CDR1 SGHRS, CDR2 YFSETQ. The CDR3 is 15 residues long. The CDR3: CASSPAAGELYEQYF. CDR3 DNA: TGCGCCAGCAGCCCAGCCGCCGGGGAATTATACGAGCAGTACTTC.

The chain combines TRBV10-3 with TRBJ2-1; tentative D call: TRBD2 (5 bases). The germline V gene has CDR1 ENHRY and CDR2 SYGVKD. The CDR3 extends over 12 amino acids. The V and J ends lost 6 bases and 8 bases respectively, with 11 bases between them. CDR3 loop: CAIRSGQDEQFF. Written as DNA, the CDR3 is TGTGCCATCAGGAGCGGTCAGGATGAGCAGTTCTTC.

The genes are TRBV6-5 and TRBJ1-1; TRBD1 agrees at 10 bases. CDR3 length: 14 residues. Germline values: CDR1 MNHEY, CDR2 SVGAGI. With 5 bases clipped from V and 1 base from J, the junction kept 1 base outside the gene matches. CDR3 residues: CASSRTGGNTEAFF. The CDR3 DNA reads as TGTGCCAGCAGTAGGACAGGGGGGAACACTGAAGCTTTCTTT.

The chain couples TRBV4-2 to TRBJ2-7; 9 bases are a match to TRBD1. The V and J ends lost 4 bases and 5 bases, in that order; junction bases with no gene match: 9. The CDR3 runs to 15 residues. Germline V CDR1 and CDR2: LGHNA, YNFKEQ. The CDR3 sequence is CASSPDRDRVHEQYF. DNA of the CDR3: TGTGCCAGCAGCCCGGACCGGGACAGGGTCCACGAGCAGTACTTC.

V is TRBV5-8 and J is TRBJ1-4, with D tentatively TRBD1 (6 bases). In germline, CDR1 is SGHTS, CDR2 YDEGEE. The CDR3 is 13 residues long. The V end was cut by 4 bases, the J end by 10 bases, with 14 bases between. CDR3 DNA: TGTGCCAGCAGCCCCGAAGGGGGGGGAAAACTGTTTTTT. Protein sequence: CASSPEGGGKLFF.

V and J are TRBV11-3 and TRBJ2-1, with D possibly matching TRBD1 (6 bases). Trimming removed 3 bases from V and 3 bases from J, with 12 bases in between. CDR3 length: 15 residues. Looked up from germline, CDR1 is SGHNT and CDR2 is YENEEA. CDR3 protein: CASSFRDNIYNEQFF. The CDR3 DNA sequence: TGTGCCAGCAGCTTCAGGGACAATATCTACAATGAGCAGTTCTTC.